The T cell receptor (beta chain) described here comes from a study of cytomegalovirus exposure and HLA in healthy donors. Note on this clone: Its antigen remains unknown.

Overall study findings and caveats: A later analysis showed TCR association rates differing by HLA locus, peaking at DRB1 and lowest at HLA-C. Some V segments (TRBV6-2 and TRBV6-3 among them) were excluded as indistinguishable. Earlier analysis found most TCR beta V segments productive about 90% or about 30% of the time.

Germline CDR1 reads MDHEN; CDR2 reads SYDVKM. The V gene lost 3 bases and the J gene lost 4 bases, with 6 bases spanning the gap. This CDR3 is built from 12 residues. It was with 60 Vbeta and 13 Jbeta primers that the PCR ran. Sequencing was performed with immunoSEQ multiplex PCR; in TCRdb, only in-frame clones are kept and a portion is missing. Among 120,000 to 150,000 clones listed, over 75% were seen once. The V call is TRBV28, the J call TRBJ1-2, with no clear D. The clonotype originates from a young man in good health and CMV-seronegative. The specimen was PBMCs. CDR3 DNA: TGTGCCAGCAGTTTCATGAGCTATGGCTACACCTTC. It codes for CASSFMSYGYTF.